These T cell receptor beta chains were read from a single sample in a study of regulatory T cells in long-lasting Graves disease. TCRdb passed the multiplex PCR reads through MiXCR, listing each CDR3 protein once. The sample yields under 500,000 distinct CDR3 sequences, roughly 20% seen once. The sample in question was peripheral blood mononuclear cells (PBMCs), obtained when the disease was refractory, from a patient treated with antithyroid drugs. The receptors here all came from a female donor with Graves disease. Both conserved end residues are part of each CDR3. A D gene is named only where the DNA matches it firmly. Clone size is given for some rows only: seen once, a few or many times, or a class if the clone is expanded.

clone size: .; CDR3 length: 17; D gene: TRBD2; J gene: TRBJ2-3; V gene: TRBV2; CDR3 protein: CASSRTSGTRTADTQYF; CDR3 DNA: TGTGCCAGCAGCCGAACCTCCGGGACTAGAACGGCAGATACGCAGTATTTT
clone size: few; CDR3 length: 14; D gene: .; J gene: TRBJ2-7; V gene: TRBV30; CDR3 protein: CAVRSVQGIREQYF; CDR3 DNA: TGTGCCGTGCGGTCGGTACAGGGAATTCGCGAGCAGTACTTC
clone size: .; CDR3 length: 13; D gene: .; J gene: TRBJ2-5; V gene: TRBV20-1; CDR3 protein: CSAPFINQETQYF; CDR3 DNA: TGCAGTGCACCTTTTATAAACCAAGAGACCCAGTACTTC
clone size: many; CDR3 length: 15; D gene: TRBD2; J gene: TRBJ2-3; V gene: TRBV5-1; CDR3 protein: CASSLAGRGTDTQYF; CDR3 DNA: TGCGCCAGCAGCTTGGCAGGGAGGGGCACAGATACGCAGTATTTT
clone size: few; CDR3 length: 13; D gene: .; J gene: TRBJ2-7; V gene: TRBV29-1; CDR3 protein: CSAFSVDFYEQYF; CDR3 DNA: TGCAGCGCGTTCAGCGTGGATTTCTACGAGCAGTACTTC
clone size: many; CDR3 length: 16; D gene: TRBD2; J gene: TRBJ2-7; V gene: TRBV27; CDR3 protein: CASSPPGLAGPYEQYF; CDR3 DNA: TGTGCCAGCAGTCCGCCGGGACTAGCGGGCCCCTACGAGCAGTACTTC
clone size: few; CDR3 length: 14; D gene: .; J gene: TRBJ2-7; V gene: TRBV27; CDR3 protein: CASSTRGQSYEQYF; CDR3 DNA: TGTGCCAGCAGCACCCGCGGACAGTCCTACGAGCAGTACTTC
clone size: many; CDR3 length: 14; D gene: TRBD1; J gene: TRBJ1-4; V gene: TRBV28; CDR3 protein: CASSFDRVLEKLFF; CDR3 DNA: TGTGCCAGCAGTTTCGACAGGGTACTTGAAAAACTGTTTTTT
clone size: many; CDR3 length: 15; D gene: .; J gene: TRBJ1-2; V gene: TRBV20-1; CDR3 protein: CSARARTSANYGYTF; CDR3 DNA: TGCAGTGCTAGAGCTCGAACCTCAGCTAACTATGGCTACACCTTC
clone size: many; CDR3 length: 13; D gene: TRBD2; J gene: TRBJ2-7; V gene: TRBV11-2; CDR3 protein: CASSQGTTQEQYF; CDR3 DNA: TGTGCCAGCAGCCAAGGGACTACCCAAGAGCAGTACTTC
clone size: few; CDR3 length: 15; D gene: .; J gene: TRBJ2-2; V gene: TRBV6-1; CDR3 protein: CASSSVGGDTGELFF; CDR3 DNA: TGTGCCAGCAGCTCCGTTGGGGGTGACACCGGGGAGCTGTTTTTT
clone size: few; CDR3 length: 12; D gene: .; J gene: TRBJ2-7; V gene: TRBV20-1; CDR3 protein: CSNAGPTYEQYF; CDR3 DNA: TGCAGTAACGCGGGTCCCACCTACGAGCAGTACTTC
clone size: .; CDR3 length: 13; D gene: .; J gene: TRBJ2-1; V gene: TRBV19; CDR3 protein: CASSFQGSSEQFF; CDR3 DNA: TGTGCCAGTAGTTTCCAGGGTAGCAGTGAGCAGTTCTTC
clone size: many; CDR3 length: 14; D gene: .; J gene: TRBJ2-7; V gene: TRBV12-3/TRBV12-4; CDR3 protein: CASSWAGNPYEQYF; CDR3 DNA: TGTGCCAGCAGTTGGGCAGGGAATCCCTACGAGCAGTACTTC
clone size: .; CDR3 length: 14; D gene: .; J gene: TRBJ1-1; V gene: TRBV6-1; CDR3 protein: CASTNGVSNTEAFF; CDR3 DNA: TGTGCCAGCACTAACGGGGTCTCGAACACTGAAGCTTTCTTT
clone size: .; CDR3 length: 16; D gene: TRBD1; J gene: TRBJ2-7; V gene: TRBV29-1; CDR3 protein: CSVGPQGQGASYEQYF; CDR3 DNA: TGCAGCGTTGGGCCGCAGGGACAGGGGGCTTCCTACGAGCAGTACTTC
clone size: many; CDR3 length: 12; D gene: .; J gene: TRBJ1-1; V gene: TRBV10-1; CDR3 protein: CASSDGNAEAFF; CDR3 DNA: TGCGCCAGCAGTGATGGGAATGCTGAAGCTTTCTTT
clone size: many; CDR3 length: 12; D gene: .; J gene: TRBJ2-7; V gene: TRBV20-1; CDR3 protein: CSATDRVYEQYF; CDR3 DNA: TGCAGTGCTACAGACAGAGTCTACGAGCAGTACTTC
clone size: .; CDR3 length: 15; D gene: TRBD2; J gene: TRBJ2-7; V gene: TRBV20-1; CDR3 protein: CSALKGLAVSYEQYF; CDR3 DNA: TGCAGTGCTCTAAAGGGACTAGCGGTTTCCTACGAGCAGTACTTC
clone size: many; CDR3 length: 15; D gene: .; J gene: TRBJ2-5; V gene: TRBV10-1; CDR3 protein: CASSESTNLVETQYF; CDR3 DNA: TGCGCCAGCAGTGAGTCTACCAATCTGGTGGAGACCCAGTACTTC
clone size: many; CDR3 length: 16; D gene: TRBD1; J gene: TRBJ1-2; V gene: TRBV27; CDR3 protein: CASRQPQGARDYGYTF; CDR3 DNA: TGTGCCAGCAGGCAGCCACAGGGGGCCAGGGACTATGGCTACACCTTC
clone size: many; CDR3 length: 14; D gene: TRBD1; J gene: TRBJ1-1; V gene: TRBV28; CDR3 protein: CASSLGGGYTEAFF; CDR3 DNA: TGTGCCAGCAGCCTAGGGGGCGGCTACACTGAAGCTTTCTTT
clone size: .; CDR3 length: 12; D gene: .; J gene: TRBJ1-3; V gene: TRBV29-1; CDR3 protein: CSVGTSGNTIYF; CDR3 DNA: TGCAGCGTAGGAACCTCTGGAAACACCATATATTTT
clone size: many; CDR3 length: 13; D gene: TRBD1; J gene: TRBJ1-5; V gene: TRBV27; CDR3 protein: CAIRTGNNQPQHF; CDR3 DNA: TGTGCCATTCGGACAGGGAACAATCAGCCCCAGCATTTT
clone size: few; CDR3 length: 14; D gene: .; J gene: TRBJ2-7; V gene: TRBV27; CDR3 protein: CASSIPGHRSEQYF; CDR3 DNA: TGTGCCAGCAGTATACCGGGACATCGGTCCGAGCAGTACTTC
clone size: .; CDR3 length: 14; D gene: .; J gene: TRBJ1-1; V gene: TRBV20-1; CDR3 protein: CSAGRLTENTEAFF; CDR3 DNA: TGCAGTGCGGGACGCCTGACGGAGAACACTGAAGCTTTCTTT
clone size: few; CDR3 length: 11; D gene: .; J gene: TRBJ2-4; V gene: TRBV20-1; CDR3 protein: CSANYGDIQYF; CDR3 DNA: TGCAGTGCTAATTACGGGGACATTCAGTACTTC
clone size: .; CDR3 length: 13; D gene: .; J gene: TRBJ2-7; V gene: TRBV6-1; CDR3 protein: CASSWTDFYEQYF; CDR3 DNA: TGTGCCAGCAGCTGGACAGATTTCTACGAGCAGTACTTC
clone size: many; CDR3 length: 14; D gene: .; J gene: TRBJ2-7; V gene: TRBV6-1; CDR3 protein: CASVNRDITYEQYF; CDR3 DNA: TGTGCCAGCGTAAACCGGGACATTACCTACGAGCAGTACTTC
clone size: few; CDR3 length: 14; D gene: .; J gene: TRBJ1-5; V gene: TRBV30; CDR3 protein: CAWSGAVSNQPQHF; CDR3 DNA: TGTGCCTGGAGTGGGGCAGTTAGCAATCAGCCCCAGCATTTT
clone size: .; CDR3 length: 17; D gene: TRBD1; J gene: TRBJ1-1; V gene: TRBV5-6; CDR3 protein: CASSLDRGRRVNTEAFF; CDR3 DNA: TGTGCCAGCAGCTTGGACAGGGGGCGTCGGGTGAACACTGAAGCTTTCTTT
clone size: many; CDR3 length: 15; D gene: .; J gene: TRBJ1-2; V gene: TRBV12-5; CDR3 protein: CASGLGDVGDYGYTF; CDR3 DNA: TGTGCTAGTGGTTTGGGTGACGTCGGGGACTATGGCTACACCTTC
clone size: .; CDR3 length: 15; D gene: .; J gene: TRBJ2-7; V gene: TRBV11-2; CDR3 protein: CASSPPGLEGYEQYF; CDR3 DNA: TGTGCCAGCAGCCCCCCCGGGCTAGAGGGGTACGAGCAGTACTTC
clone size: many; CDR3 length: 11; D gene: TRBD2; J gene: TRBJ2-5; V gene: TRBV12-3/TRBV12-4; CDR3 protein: CASSYGLATYF; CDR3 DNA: TGTGCCAGCAGCTATGGACTAGCGACGTACTTC
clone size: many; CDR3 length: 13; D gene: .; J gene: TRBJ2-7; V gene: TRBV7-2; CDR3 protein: CASSSDLSYEQYF; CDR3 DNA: TGTGCCAGCAGCTCGGACTTATCCTACGAGCAGTACTTC
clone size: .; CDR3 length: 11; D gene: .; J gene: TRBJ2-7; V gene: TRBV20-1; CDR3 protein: CSAEISYEQYF; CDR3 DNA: TGCAGTGCCGAGATCTCCTACGAGCAGTACTTC
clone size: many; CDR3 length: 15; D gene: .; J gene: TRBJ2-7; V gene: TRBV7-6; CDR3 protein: CASSFPVPAAYEQYF; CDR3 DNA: TGTGCCAGCAGCTTCCCCGTGCCCGCTGCCTACGAGCAGTACTTC
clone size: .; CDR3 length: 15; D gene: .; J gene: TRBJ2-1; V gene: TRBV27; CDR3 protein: CASSTRSSSYNEQFF; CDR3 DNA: TGTGCCAGCAGTACCAGGTCCAGCTCCTACAATGAGCAGTTCTTC
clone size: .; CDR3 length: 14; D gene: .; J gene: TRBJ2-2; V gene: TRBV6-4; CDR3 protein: CASDVSPNTGELFF; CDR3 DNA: TGTGCCAGCGACGTTTCCCCTAACACCGGGGAGCTGTTTTTT
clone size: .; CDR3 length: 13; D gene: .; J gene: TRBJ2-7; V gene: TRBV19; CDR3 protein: CASSSGPPYEQYF; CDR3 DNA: TGTGCCAGTAGCTCCGGGCCCCCCTACGAGCAGTACTTC
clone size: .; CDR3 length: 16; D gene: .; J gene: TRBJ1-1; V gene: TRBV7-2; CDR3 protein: CASSLDPDRVDTEAFF; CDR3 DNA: TGTGCCAGCAGCTTAGACCCCGATCGAGTGGACACTGAAGCTTTCTTT
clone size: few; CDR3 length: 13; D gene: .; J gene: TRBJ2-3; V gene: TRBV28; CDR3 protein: CASSLIAPDTQYF; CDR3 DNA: TGTGCCAGCAGTTTGATAGCCCCAGATACGCAGTATTTT
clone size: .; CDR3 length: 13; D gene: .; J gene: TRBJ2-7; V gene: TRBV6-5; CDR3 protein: CASSFSDSVEQYF; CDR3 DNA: TGTGCCAGCAGTTTCTCAGACTCCGTGGAGCAGTACTTC
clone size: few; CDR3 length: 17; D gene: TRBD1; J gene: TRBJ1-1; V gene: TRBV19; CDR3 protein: CASSSRQGANRDTEAFF; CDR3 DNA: TGTGCCAGTAGTTCAAGACAGGGGGCTAATAGGGACACTGAAGCTTTCTTT
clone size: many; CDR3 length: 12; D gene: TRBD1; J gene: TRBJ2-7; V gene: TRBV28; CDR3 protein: CASRTGPYEQYF; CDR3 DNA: TGTGCCTCTAGGACAGGGCCCTACGAGCAGTACTTC
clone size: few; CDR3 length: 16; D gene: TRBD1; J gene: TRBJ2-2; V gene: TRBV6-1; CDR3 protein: CASKLPGGVTPGELFF; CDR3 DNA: TGTGCCAGCAAGCTTCCAGGGGGAGTTACCCCCGGGGAGCTGTTTTTT
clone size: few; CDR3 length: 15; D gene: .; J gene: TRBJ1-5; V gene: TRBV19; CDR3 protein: CASSMRGLSNQPQHF; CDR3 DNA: TGTGCCAGTAGTATGAGGGGTCTTAGCAATCAGCCCCAGCATTTT